This T cell receptor beta chain was observed in a study of shared clonotypes between healthy human individuals. Notes on the study in general: Larger richness was generally estimated for naive than memory subsets.

The V segment lost 0 bases and the J segment 3 bases; nucleotides outside the gene matches: 4. CDR1 is MNHEY and CDR2 is SMNVEV in the germline V gene (reference sequence). This CDR3 comprises 16 residues. Naive-designated CD8 cells lacked CD45RO, were positively enriched for CCR7, and omitted terminally differentiated effector memory CD45RA+ cells. Each subset's genomic DNA was shared equally among a number of immunoSEQ plates. Repertoires were generated with immunoSEQ multiplex PCR, while TCRdb's copy carries only in-frame clones and drops some. The table includes roughly 1,800,000 clones, approximately 95% detected once. On this clone: Its antigen is not known.

This sequence originates from a man aged 18 to 29 in good health. V usage is TRBV27 and J usage is TRBJ2-4, with 8 bases aligning to TRBD2. The sample taken for sequencing was naive CD8+ T cells sorted from blood. The CDR3 loop is CASSLSLGLVKNIQYF. CDR3 bases: TGTGCCAGCAGTTTATCCCTGGGACTAGTCAAAAACATTCAGTACTTC.